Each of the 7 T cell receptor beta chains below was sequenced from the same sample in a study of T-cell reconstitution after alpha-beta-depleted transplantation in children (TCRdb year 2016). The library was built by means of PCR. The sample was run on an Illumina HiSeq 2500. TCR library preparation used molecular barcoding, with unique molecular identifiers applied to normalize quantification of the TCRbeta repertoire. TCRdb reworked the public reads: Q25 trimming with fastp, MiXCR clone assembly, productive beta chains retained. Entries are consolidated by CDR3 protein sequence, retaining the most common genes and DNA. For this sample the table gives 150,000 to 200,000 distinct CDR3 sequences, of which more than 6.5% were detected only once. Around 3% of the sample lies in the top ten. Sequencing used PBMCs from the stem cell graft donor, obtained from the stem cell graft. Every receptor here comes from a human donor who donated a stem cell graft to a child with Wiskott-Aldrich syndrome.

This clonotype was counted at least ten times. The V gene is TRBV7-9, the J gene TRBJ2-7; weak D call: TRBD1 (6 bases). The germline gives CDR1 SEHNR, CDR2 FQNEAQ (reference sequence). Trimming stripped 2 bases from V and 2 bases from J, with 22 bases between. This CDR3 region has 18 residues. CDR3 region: CASSLKISVTGQPYEQYF. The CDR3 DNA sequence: TGTGCCAGCAGCTTAAAGATCTCGGTAACCGGACAGCCCTACGAGCAGTACTTC.

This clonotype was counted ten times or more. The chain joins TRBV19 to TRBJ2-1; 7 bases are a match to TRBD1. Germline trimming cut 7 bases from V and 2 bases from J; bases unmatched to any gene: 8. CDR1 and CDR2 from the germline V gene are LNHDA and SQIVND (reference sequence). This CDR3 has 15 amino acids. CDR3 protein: CASIKDRATYNEQFF. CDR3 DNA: TGTGCCAGTATCAAAGACAGGGCGACCTACAATGAGCAGTTCTTC.

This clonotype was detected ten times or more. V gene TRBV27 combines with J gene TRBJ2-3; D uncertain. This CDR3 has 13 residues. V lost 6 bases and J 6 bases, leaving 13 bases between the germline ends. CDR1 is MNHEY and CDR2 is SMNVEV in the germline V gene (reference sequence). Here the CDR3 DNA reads TGTGCCAGCAGCTATTATTTTCGGGATACGCAGTATTTT. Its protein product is CASSYYFRDTQYF.

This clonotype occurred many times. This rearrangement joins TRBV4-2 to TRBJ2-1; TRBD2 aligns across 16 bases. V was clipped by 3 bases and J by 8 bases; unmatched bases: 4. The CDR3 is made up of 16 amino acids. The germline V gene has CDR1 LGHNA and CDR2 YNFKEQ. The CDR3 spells CASSQGTSGGADEQFF. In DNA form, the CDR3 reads TGTGCCAGCAGCCAGGGGACTAGCGGGGGGGCCGATGAGCAGTTCTTC.

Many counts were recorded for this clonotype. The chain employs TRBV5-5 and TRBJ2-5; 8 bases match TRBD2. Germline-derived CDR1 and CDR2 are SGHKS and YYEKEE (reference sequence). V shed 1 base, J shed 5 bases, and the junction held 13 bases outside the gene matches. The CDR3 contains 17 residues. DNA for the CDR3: TGTGCCAGCAGCTTGACTGTGATTAGCGGGGTGCGGGAGACCCAGTACTTC. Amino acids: CASSLTVISGVRETQYF.

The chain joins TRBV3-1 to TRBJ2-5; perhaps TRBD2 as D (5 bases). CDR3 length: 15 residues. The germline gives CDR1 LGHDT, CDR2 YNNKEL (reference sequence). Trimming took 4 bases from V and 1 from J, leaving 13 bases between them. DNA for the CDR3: TGTGCCAGCAGCCTCACCGGGATGACCCAAGAGACCCAGTACTTC. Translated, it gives CASSLTGMTQETQYF.

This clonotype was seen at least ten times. As DNA, the CDR3 is TGCAGTGCTAGAGAAAGGACAGGGTTGCACGAGCAGTACTTC. The encoded protein is CSARERTGLHEQYF. The chain joins TRBV20-1 to TRBJ2-7; 8 bases agree with TRBD1. The CDR3 consists of 14 residues. Germline lookup yields CDR1 DFQATT and CDR2 SNEGSKA (reference sequence). Unmatched junction bases numbered 6, after V lost 0 bases and J lost 5 bases.